Listed here are 19 T cell receptor beta chains from one sample, sequenced in a study of blood T cell repertoires in COVID-19. The repertoire was sequenced with immunoSEQ multiplex PCR; TCRdb's copy has only in-frame clones and lacks some. The sample contains 250,000 to 350,000 clones, about 91% of which appear only once. Source material: peripheral blood. The receptors were sampled from a woman aged 55-70 years with acute or convalescent COVID-19.

The chain couples TRBV7-9 to TRBJ1-1, with 10 positions matching TRBD1. Trimming cost V 1 base and J 6 bases; bases outside gene matches: 8. The CDR3 is 16 amino acids. Germline V gene data show CDR1 as SEHNR and CDR2 as FQNEAQ (reference sequence). CDR3 nucleotides: TGTGCCAGCAGCTTAGATATCGGGACAGGGGCATCTGAAGCTTTCTTT. It codes for CASSLDIGTGASEAFF.

The rearrangement uses TRBV18 and TRBJ1-5; tentative D call: TRBD1 (5 bases). Trimming left V 3 bases short and J 5 bases short, with 8 bases between. CDR3 length: 13 residues. Germline V gene lookup returns CDR1 KGHSH and CDR2 LQKENI. CDR3 in amino acids: CASSPSRDQPQHF. The CDR3 DNA sequence: TGTGCCAGCTCACCCTCCAGGGATCAGCCCCAGCATTTT.

V is TRBV6-2 or TRBV6-3 and J is TRBJ1-2; no firm D call. The CDR3 contains 13 residues. Germline-derived CDR1 and CDR2 are MNHEY and SVGEGT. Trimming pared 3 bases from V and 6 bases from J, leaving 11 bases between. CDR3 residues: CASSYDYVHGYTF. The CDR3 nucleotides are TGTGCCAGCAGTTATGACTACGTTCATGGCTACACCTTC.

The gene calls are TRBV27 and TRBJ1-5; possible D gene TRBD1, 5 bases. The germline gives CDR1 MNHEY, CDR2 SMNVEV (reference sequence). The CDR3 has 15 amino acids. Trimming left V 4 bases short and J 2 bases short, with 12 bases between. The CDR3 reads CASSSEGLGNQPQHF. CDR3 nucleotides: TGTGCCAGCAGTTCGGAGGGGTTGGGCAATCAGCCCCAGCATTTT.

J is TRBJ2-7 and V is TRBV28, with 10 bases lining up with TRBD1. V was clipped by 8 bases and J by 7 bases; unmatched bases: 5. This CDR3 is built from 12 residues. Germline V gene lookup returns CDR1 MDHEN and CDR2 SYDVKM. In nucleotides, the CDR3 is TGTGCCAGCGGGACAGGGGTGGGTGAGCAGTACTTC. Protein sequence: CASGTGVGEQYF.

The rearrangement uses TRBV4-1 and TRBJ2-7; 7 nucleotides match TRBD1. The germline V gene has CDR1 MGHRA and CDR2 YSYEKL. The CDR3 is 14 amino acids. Unmatched junction bases numbered 9, after V lost 3 bases and J lost 7 bases. CDR3 nucleotide sequence: TGCGCCAGCAGCCACTCGACAGGGACGCTGGAGCAGTACTTC. Its translation is CASSHSTGTLEQYF.

The chain recombines TRBV30 with TRBJ1-5, with D tentatively TRBD1 (6 bases). The CDR3 consists of 18 residues. Trimming cost V 2 bases and J 1 base, with 21 bases left between them. Germline assignment: CDR1 GTSNPN and CDR2 SVGIG (reference sequence). The CDR3 loop reads CAWSSLPALQGSNQPQHF. Here the CDR3 DNA reads TGTGCCTGGAGTTCTCTCCCAGCGCTGCAGGGGAGCAATCAGCCCCAGCATTTT. The full variable domain, its missing parts supplied by reference TRBV30 and TRBJ1-5, is SQTIHQWPATLVQPVGSPLSLECTVEGTSNPNLYWYRQAAGRGLQLLFYSVGIGQISSEVPQNLSASRPQDRQFILSSKKLLLSDSGFYLCAWSSLPALQGSNQPQHFGDGTRLSIL.

The chain carries TRBV5-1 and TRBJ2-7, with 10 bases fitting TRBD1. Losses at the gene ends were 4 bases for V and 5 bases for J; bases not matched to a gene: 12. The germline V gene has CDR1 SGHRS and CDR2 YFSETQ. CDR3 length: 16 amino acids. DNA for the CDR3: TGCGCCAGCAGCCCCTCATCCGGGACAGGGGCCCACGAGCAGTACTTC. It yields the protein CASSPSSGTGAHEQYF.

In DNA form, the CDR3 reads TGTGCCAGCAGCCTAGGGGGCGAGAGCACTGAAGCTTTCTTT. This translates into CASSLGGESTEAFF. The chain is built from TRBV11-3 and TRBJ1-1, with TRBD1 matching 7 bases. The CDR3 is made up of 14 amino acids. V trimming: 5 bases; J trimming: 4 bases; junction bases outside the gene matches: 7. Germline values: CDR1 SGHNT, CDR2 YENEEA.

This chain links TRBV28 with TRBJ1-3; D remains ambiguous. This CDR3 is 16 amino acids long. With 5 bases removed from V and 0 bases from J, the gap between germline ends came to 14 bases. The germline V gene has CDR1 MDHEN and CDR2 SYDVKM. The CDR3 protein is CASSTRRRHSGNTIYF. In DNA, the CDR3 is TGTGCCAGCAGTACTCGACGGAGGCACTCTGGAAACACCATATATTTT.

V usage is TRBV18 and J usage is TRBJ2-5; 9 positions match TRBD1. The CDR3 runs 16 residues. In germline, CDR1 is KGHSH, CDR2 LQKENI. V lost 4 bases to trimming and J lost 1 base; unmatched junction nucleotides: 7. The DNA for the CDR3 is TGTGCCAGCTCACAACTGACAGGGGGTTTCCAAGAGACCCAGTACTTC. It encodes CASSQLTGGFQETQYF. Full variable domain (rest looked up from reference TRBV18 and TRBJ2-5): NAGVMQNPRHLVRRRGQEARLRCSPMKGHSHVYWYRQLPEEGLKFMVYLQKENIIDESGMPKERFSAEFPKEGPSILRIQQVVRGDSAAYFCASSQLTGGFQETQYFGPGTRLLVL.

As to this clone: One end of the junction is discordant with germline, which a read error may explain. This rearrangement joins TRBV30 to TRBJ2-7; 8 nucleotides agree with TRBD1. The germline V gene encodes CDR1 GTSNPN and CDR2 SVGIG (reference sequence). The CDR3 length is 15 residues. CDR3 region: CAWSVGTGRSYKQYF. CDR3 bases: TGTGCCTGGAGTGTTGGGACAGGTAGATCCTACAAGCAGTACTTC.

The chain combines TRBV2 with TRBJ2-7; unclear D gene. Germline CDR1 reads SNHLY; CDR2 reads FYNNEI. The V end was cut by 4 bases, the J end by 4 bases, with 5 bases between. CDR3 length equals 11 residues. The CDR3 DNA sequence: TGTGCCAGCAGTGGAGAATACGAGCAGTACTTC. Translating gives CASSGEYEQYF.

The chain is built from TRBV14 and TRBJ1-2; 8 bases map to TRBD1. Germline values: CDR1 SGHDN, CDR2 FVKESK. This CDR3 contains 15 residues. Trimming cost V 4 bases and J 0 bases; bases outside gene matches: 4. The CDR3 protein is CASSRSTGANYGYTF. The CDR3 DNA is TGTGCCAGCAGCCGCTCGACAGGGGCTAACTATGGCTACACCTTC.

V gene TRBV15 combines with J gene TRBJ1-6; 7 bases align to TRBD1. Germline CDR1 LNHNV, CDR2 YYDKDF (reference sequence). The CDR3 covers 14 residues. After removal of 9 bases from V and 9 bases from J, the junction contained 11 bases not matched to a gene. The CDR3 DNA sequence: TGTGCCACTTCGCCGGGACAGTATGGTTCACCCCTCCACTTT. This codes for CATSPGQYGSPLHF.

V and J are TRBV5-6 and TRBJ2-3; D is possibly TRBD1 (6 bases). V was shortened by 0 bases and J by 4 bases, with 9 bases between the two germline ends. The germline CDR1 and CDR2 sequences are SGHDT and YYEEEE. This CDR3 comprises 14 residues. The CDR3 is CASSLGRGPDTQYF. CDR3 coding DNA: TGTGCCAGCAGCTTGGGCAGGGGCCCAGATACGCAGTATTTT.

This chain connects TRBV3-1 (or the pseudogene TRBV3-2) to TRBJ1-1; 8 nucleotides agree with TRBD1. Germline CDR1 reads LGHDT; CDR2 reads YNNKEL (reference sequence). There are 14 residues in the CDR3. V was clipped by 1 base and J by 7 bases; unmatched bases: 5. The CDR3 is CASSQGGQVLEAFF. CDR3 sequence (DNA): TGTGCCAGCAGCCAAGGGGGACAGGTGCTTGAAGCTTTCTTT.

This clone appeared a single time. The chain links TRBV7-8 to TRBJ1-2, with TRBD1 as a possible D gene (6 bases). The CDR3 totals 15 residues. Trimming removed 5 bases at V and 4 bases at J, with 17 bases between. CDR1 SGHVS and CDR2 FQNEAQ come from the germline V gene. The CDR3 sequence is CASSHRLTGSYGYTF. The DNA for the CDR3 is TGTGCCAGCAGCCATCGCCTAACAGGGTCCTATGGCTACACCTTC.

The rearrangement uses TRBV2 and TRBJ1-5, with 8 bases that match TRBD1. This CDR3 region has 15 residues. The germline V gene encodes CDR1 SNHLY and CDR2 FYNNEI. The ends lost 6 bases at V and 7 bases at J; junction bases unmatched: 11. CDR3 sequence: CASREDGQGAQPQHF. In nucleotides, the CDR3 is TGTGCCAGCAGAGAGGACGGACAGGGTGCGCAGCCCCAGCATTTT.